A selection of T cell receptor beta chains follows, all from one sample in a study of human T cells and chemical hapten exposure. TCRdb fed the RACE reads into MiXCR, producing one record per CDR3 protein. The table has around 340,000 distinct CDR3 sequences, about 7% seen once. The starting material was whole blood, obtained in connection with sensitization to the hapten diphenylcyclopropenone (DPC). The source is a woman between 18 and 29 years old with alopecia areata. Some clones in this sample may be carry-over from other donors' samples. The CDR3 runs from the conserved cysteine through the conserved F or W. The order of the fields is clone size, D gene, V gene, J gene, CDR3 protein, CDR3 DNA. D genes are given only for firm matches. Clone size is not always given. Where it is, it says once, few, many or a class for expanded clones.

>many|NA|TRBV6-2/TRBV6-3|TRBJ1-5
CASSSVRRVRGSPQHF
TGTGCCAGCAGTTCGGTCCGACGGGTCCGTGGATCGCCCCAGCATTTT
>few|TRBD2|TRBV29-1|TRBJ2-7
CSVSWTSGGVYEQYF
TGCAGCGTTTCCTGGACTAGCGGGGGGGTCTACGAGCAGTACTTC
>many|NA|TRBV6-5|TRBJ2-7
CASSFAPGTATYEQYF
TGTGCCAGCAGTTTCGCCCCCGGGACGGCCACCTACGAGCAGTACTTC
>NA|TRBD1|TRBV28|TRBJ2-2
CASSSPGQGSAGELFF
TGTGCCAGCAGTTCCCCGGGACAGGGGAGCGCCGGGGAGCTGTTTTTT
>NA|NA|TRBV6-2/TRBV6-3|TRBJ1-1
CASSYIRDGTEAFF
TGTGCCAGCAGTTATATCCGGGACGGCACTGAAGCTTTCTTT
>few|TRBD1|TRBV12-3/TRBV12-4|TRBJ2-5
CASSRGQGTTQYF
TGTGCCAGCAGCAGGGGACAGGGTACGACCCAGTACTTC
>many|NA|TRBV5-1|TRBJ2-6
CASSLGSPFSGANVLTF
TGCGCCAGCAGCCTTGGATCCCCCTTCTCTGGGGCCAACGTCCTGACTTTC
>few|TRBD1|TRBV12-3/TRBV12-4|TRBJ1-5
CASRLDRVGQPQHF
TGTGCCAGCAGGCTTGACAGGGTCGGTCAGCCCCAGCATTTT
>few|NA|TRBV7-2|TRBJ2-3
CASSLEGASSSTDTQYF
TGTGCCAGCAGCTTGGAAGGGGCGTCCTCTAGCACAGATACGCAGTATTTT
>few|NA|TRBV5-1|TRBJ2-2
CASTPYPQTGELFF
TGCGCCAGCACCCCCTACCCTCAAACCGGGGAGCTGTTTTTT
>few|TRBD2|TRBV4-1|TRBJ2-5
CAAGLAGASPMETQYF
TGCGCCGCCGGGCTAGCGGGGGCCTCGCCAATGGAGACCCAGTACTTC
>NA|NA|TRBV4-1|TRBJ1-1
CASSQAERGTEAFF
TGCGCCAGCAGCCAAGCGGAGAGAGGCACTGAAGCTTTCTTT
>NA|TRBD1|TRBV5-6|TRBJ1-1
CASRPGGGEAFF
TGTGCCAGCAGGCCAGGGGGCGGGGAAGCTTTCTTT
>many|TRBD2|TRBV27|TRBJ2-7
CASRVAGVFPHEQYF
TGTGCCAGCAGGGTAGCGGGGGTCTTCCCCCACGAGCAGTACTTC
>NA|TRBD2|TRBV12-3/TRBV12-4|TRBJ2-2
CASSLGLAGSANTGELFF
TGTGCCAGCAGTTTAGGACTAGCGGGGTCCGCGAACACCGGGGAGCTGTTTTTT
>many|NA|TRBV6-5|TRBJ2-7
CASSPIITGHEQYF
TGTGCCAGCAGTCCGATAATTACAGGGCACGAGCAGTACTTC
>few|NA|TRBV29-1|TRBJ1-1
CSVEGQLNTEAFF
TGCAGCGTTGAAGGACAGTTGAACACTGAAGCTTTCTTT
>few|NA|TRBV6-2/TRBV6-3|TRBJ2-7
CASTRGGGKEQYF
TGTGCCAGCACCCGAGGGGGAGGCAAAGAGCAGTACTTC
>NA|NA|TRBV20-1|TRBJ2-1
CSANPGTRGNNEQFF
TGCAGTGCCAACCCCGGGACAAGGGGCAACAATGAGCAGTTCTTC
>NA|TRBD1|TRBV12-3/TRBV12-4|TRBJ1-1
CASSLEYRGRLGTEAFF
TGTGCCAGCAGTTTGGAATACAGGGGGCGCCTAGGCACTGAAGCTTTCTTT
>few|NA|TRBV19|TRBJ2-6
CASSIDRGRVDSRLSGANVLTF
TGTGCCAGTAGTATAGATCGGGGAAGGGTAGACAGCCGTCTTTCTGGGGCCAACGTCCTGACTTTC
>few|NA|TRBV25-1|TRBJ1-2
CASSVATGYGYGYTF
TGTGCCAGCAGTGTAGCAACAGGGTACGGCTATGGCTACACCTTC
>NA|TRBD1|TRBV6-5|TRBJ2-1
CASSYNWDRGHDEQFF
TGTGCCAGCAGTTACAATTGGGACAGGGGGCACGATGAGCAGTTCTTC
>few|TRBD1|TRBV9|TRBJ1-1
CASSPTGALNTEAFF
TGTGCCAGCAGCCCGACAGGGGCTCTGAACACTGAAGCTTTCTTT
>few|NA|TRBV5-1|TRBJ2-7
CASKDRHEQYF
TGCGCCAGCAAAGACCGCCACGAGCAGTACTTC
>NA|NA|TRBV6-2/TRBV6-3|TRBJ1-1
CASRPTVTEAFF
TGTGCCAGCAGACCGACAGTCACTGAAGCTTTCTTT
>many|TRBD1|TRBV29-1|TRBJ1-1
CSVSQGATEAFF
TGCAGCGTTTCGCAGGGGGCGACTGAAGCTTTCTTT
>many|NA|TRBV5-1|TRBJ2-3
CASSLEAGGTDTQYF
TGCGCCAGCAGCTTGGAGGCAGGGGGCACAGATACGCAGTATTTT
>NA|TRBD1|TRBV27|TRBJ2-1
CASSPDDRGNRSRFF
TGTGCCAGCAGTCCCGATGACAGGGGAAATCGGAGTCGGTTCTTC
>few|TRBD1|TRBV6-6|TRBJ2-7
CASSYSATGDEQYF
TGTGCCAGCAGTTACTCCGCGACAGGGGACGAGCAGTACTTC
>few|NA|TRBV25-1|TRBJ1-1
CASSEYRGNVEAFF
TGTGCCAGCAGTGAATATCGGGGAAATGTTGAAGCTTTCTTT
>NA|NA|TRBV4-2|TRBJ1-1
CASSQDAGTEAFF
TGTGCCAGCAGCCAAGATGCGGGCACTGAAGCTTTCTTT
>NA|TRBD2|TRBV6-5|TRBJ2-3
CASSPHLAGTTDTQYF
TGTGCCAGCAGTCCCCATCTAGCGGGGACCACAGATACGCAGTATTTT
>NA|NA|TRBV4-2|TRBJ2-3
CASSQDRGRLAGSPDTQYF
TGTGCCAGCAGCCAAGATCGAGGGCGGCTAGCAGGATCCCCAGATACGCAGTATTTT
>few|NA|TRBV14|TRBJ1-4
CASSQVIGRGTNEKLFF
TGTGCCAGCAGCCAAGTTATCGGAAGGGGGACTAATGAAAAACTGTTTTTT
>NA|NA|TRBV27|TRBJ2-3
CASVGNTQYF
TGTGCCAGCGTTGGAAATACGCAGTATTTT
>NA|NA|TRBV2|TRBJ2-3
CASSERDSSTDTQYF
TGTGCCAGCAGTGAACGAGATTCTAGCACAGATACGCAGTATTTT
>NA|TRBD1|TRBV7-8|TRBJ1-1
CASSLRDSHYYTEAFF
TGTGCCAGCAGCCTGAGGGACAGCCATTATTACACTGAAGCTTTCTTT
>NA|TRBD2|TRBV7-9|TRBJ2-1
CACQRGGYNEQFF
TGTGCCTGCCAGCGGGGGGGATACAATGAGCAGTTCTTC
>many|NA|TRBV28|TRBJ2-1
CASGTPGRANEQFF
TGTGCCAGCGGTACCCCCGGCAGGGCGAATGAGCAGTTCTTC
>NA|TRBD2|TRBV4-3|TRBJ2-3
CASSPRSSTSGRTDTQYF
TGCGCCAGCAGCCCAAGATCAAGTACTAGCGGCCGCACAGATACGCAGTATTTT
>few|NA|TRBV7-2|TRBJ2-7
CASSSSRAGGYGQYF
TGTGCCAGCAGCTCGAGTCGGGCAGGAGGGTATGGGCAGTACTTC
>many|TRBD1|TRBV29-1|TRBJ2-7
CSAGTGTASYEQYF
TGCAGCGCCGGAACCGGGACAGCCTCCTACGAGCAGTACTTC
>NA|TRBD1|TRBV4-2|TRBJ1-4
CASNQLGQGADNEKLFF
TGTGCCAGCAACCAACTGGGACAGGGTGCAGATAATGAAAAACTGTTTTTT
>few|NA|TRBV7-3|TRBJ2-7
CASSLTPGGPYEQYF
TGTGCCAGCAGCTTAACGCCGGGGGGCCCCTACGAGCAGTACTTC
>few|NA|TRBV6-2/TRBV6-3|TRBJ1-2
CASSQASGRLYYGYTF
TGTGCCAGCAGCCAAGCTTCGGGGCGGCTCTACTATGGCTACACCTTC
>few|TRBD1|TRBV11-2|TRBJ1-2
CASSRGQGHGYTF
TGTGCCAGCAGCCGAGGACAGGGTCATGGCTACACCTTC
>many|NA|TRBV13|TRBJ2-4
CASSLRIYTGRRESVYF
TGTGCCAGCAGCTTGAGGATCTACACTGGGCGAAGGGAATCCGTGTACTTC
>many|TRBD1|TRBV6-5|TRBJ2-5
CASSPLPGTVRGTQYF
TGTGCCAGCAGTCCCCTTCCCGGGACAGTGAGAGGGACCCAGTACTTC
>few|NA|TRBV10-2|TRBJ1-5
CASSGWASNQPQHF
TGCGCCAGCAGTGGTTGGGCTAGCAATCAGCCCCAGCATTTT
>many|NA|TRBV24-1|TRBJ1-5
CATRNPGLAGNQPQHF
TGTGCCACCAGAAACCCGGGCCTCGCTGGCAATCAGCCCCAGCATTTT
>NA|TRBD2|TRBV7-9|TRBJ2-3
CASSSTLRLASTDTQYF
TGTGCCAGCAGCTCTACCCTCCGACTAGCTAGCACAGATACGCAGTATTTT
>few|NA|TRBV4-2|TRBJ1-1
CASSQAGAEAFF
TGTGCCAGCAGCCAAGCTGGGGCTGAAGCTTTCTTT
>few|NA|TRBV20-1|TRBJ2-3
CSATLGGGSSLDTQYF
TGCAGTGCCACCCTCGGGGGCGGTTCGAGTTTAGATACGCAGTATTTT